This T cell receptor (beta chain) was captured by sequencing in a study of T-cell memory formation after mild COVID-19. The CDR3 is 16 amino acids. CDR1 and CDR2 (germline): SGDLS, YYNGEE. After removal of 5 bases from V and 6 bases from J, the junction contained 15 bases not matched to a gene. TCRdb recomputed calls from the 5' RACE reads with MiXCR, one row per CDR3 protein. Among 350,000 or so distinct CDR3 sequences listed, 20% to 25% were seen once. The specimen sequenced was PBMCs or a T cell subset sorted from them (not recorded which). V and J are TRBV9 and TRBJ1-2; 8 bases line up with TRBD1. The TCR comes from a man between 18 and 35 years old who had mild COVID-19 (a few samples of this study predate the infection). Cell type and time point are not known. The CDR3 reads CASSRQGQAPKDGYTF. As DNA, the CDR3 is TGTGCCAGCAGTAGACAGGGGCAGGCTCCCAAAGATGGCTACACCTTC.